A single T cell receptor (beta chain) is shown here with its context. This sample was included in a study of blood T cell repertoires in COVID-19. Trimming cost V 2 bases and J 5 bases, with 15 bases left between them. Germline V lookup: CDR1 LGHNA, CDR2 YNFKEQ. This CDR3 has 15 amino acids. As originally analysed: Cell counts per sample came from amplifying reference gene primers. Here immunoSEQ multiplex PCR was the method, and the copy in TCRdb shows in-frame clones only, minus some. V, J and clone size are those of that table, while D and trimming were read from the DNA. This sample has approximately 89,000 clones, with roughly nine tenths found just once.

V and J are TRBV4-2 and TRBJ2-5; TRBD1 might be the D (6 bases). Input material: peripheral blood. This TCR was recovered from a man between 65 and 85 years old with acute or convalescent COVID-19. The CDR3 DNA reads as TGTGCCAGCAGCCAATCAGACAGGTCTTTCGAGACCCAGTACTTC. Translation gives CASSQSDRSFETQYF.